This is a list of T cell receptor beta chains from one sample in a study of PD-1 blockade in mismatch repair-deficient tumors. Clones were read by immunoSEQ multiplex PCR, and TCRdb kept only the in-frame ones, dropping some. The sample has 80,000 to 100,000 clones, 81% seen once. The sequencing here drew on peripheral blood, taken 12 weeks after starting pembrolizumab. These receptors were taken from an adult with mismatch repair-deficient cancer. The CDR3 runs from the conserved cysteine through the conserved F or W. The D gene is left open where the match is weak. The size of a clone is reported for some rows only, either as once, few or many, or as a class for expanded clones.

d_call	v_call	j_call	clone_size	cdr3_aa	cdr3_nt
TRBD2	TRBV5-6	TRBJ2-3	.	CASSLELAGGSDTQYF	TGTGCCAGCAGCTTGGAGCTAGCGGGAGGTTCAGATACGCAGTATTTT
TRBD2	TRBV27	TRBJ2-1	.	CASSLGTSGSNEQFF	TGTGCCAGCAGTTTGGGGACTAGCGGGAGCAATGAGCAGTTCTTC
.	TRBV6-1	TRBJ2-1	.	CASLGHPNEQFF	TGTGCCAGCTTGGGACACCCCAATGAGCAGTTCTTC
.	TRBV9	TRBJ2-3	.	CASSVELGSTDTQYF	TGTGCCAGCAGCGTAGAGCTGGGGAGCACAGATACGCAGTATTTT
TRBD2	TRBV7-9	TRBJ2-6	.	CASSPGTTGANVLTF	TGTGCCAGCAGCCCAGGGACTACTGGGGCCAACGTCCTGACTTTC
.	TRBV19	TRBJ1-4	.	CASSIQDFGEKLFF	TGTGCCAGTAGTATCCAGGACTTCGGGGAAAAACTGTTTTTT
.	TRBV5-6	TRBJ1-1	.	CASSLVSRVMNTEAFF	TGTGCCAGCAGCTTGGTTTCACGAGTCATGAACACTGAAGCTTTCTTT
TRBD2	TRBV13	TRBJ2-1	.	CASSLEASGRENEQFF	TGTGCCAGCAGCTTAGAGGCTAGCGGGAGAGAGAATGAGCAGTTCTTC
TRBD1	TRBV19	TRBJ1-1	.	CASSVDRKNTEAFF	TGTGCCAGTAGTGTGGACAGGAAGAACACTGAAGCTTTCTTT
.	TRBV6-6	TRBJ1-2	.	CASRTKGYNYGYTF	TGTGCCAGCAGGACGAAAGGGTATAACTATGGCTACACCTTC
.	TRBV7-9	TRBJ2-7	.	CASSPPGTESYEQYF	TGTGCCAGCAGCCCCCCCGGGACGGAGTCCTACGAGCAGTACTTC
.	TRBV5-1	TRBJ2-2	.	CARSWDIYTGELFF	TGCGCCCGCAGCTGGGACATATACACCGGGGAGCTGTTTTTT
.	TRBV7-3	TRBJ1-1	.	CASSLSGLHNTEAFF	TGTGCCAGCAGCTTATCCGGCCTACATAACACTGAAGCTTTCTTT
TRBD2	TRBV9	TRBJ2-1	.	CASSVTLTSGRSYNEQFF	TGTGCCAGCAGCGTAACGTTGACTAGCGGGAGGTCATACAATGAGCAGTTCTTC
TRBD1	TRBV18	TRBJ1-2	.	CASSPPDRAGYTF	TGTGCCAGCTCACCACCGGACAGGGCTGGCTACACCTTC
TRBD1	TRBV11-3	TRBJ1-4	.	CASSLDPGGTGNEKLFF	TGTGCCAGCAGCTTAGATCCAGGAGGGACAGGGAATGAAAAACTGTTTTTT
.	TRBV5-1	TRBJ2-5	few	CASKLQHSAETQYF	TGCGCCAGCAAGCTTCAGCACAGCGCCGAGACCCAGTACTTC
TRBD1	TRBV30	TRBJ1-2	.	CAWSLSTGNGYTF	TGTGCCTGGAGTCTATCGACAGGGAATGGCTACACCTTC
.	TRBV19	TRBJ2-3	.	CASSPRSRGILSTDTQYF	TGTGCCAGTAGTCCTCGAAGCAGGGGAATCCTTAGCACAGATACGCAGTATTTT
TRBD2	TRBV5-1	TRBJ2-3	once	CASSSSVSGGLSTDTQYF	TGCGCCAGCAGCTCGTCGGTATCGGGAGGGCTTAGCACAGATACGCAGTATTTT
TRBD2	TRBV7-3	TRBJ2-3	.	CASSPLSGRAADTQYF	TGTGCCAGCAGCCCCCTTAGCGGGAGGGCGGCAGATACGCAGTATTTT
TRBD1	TRBV10-3	TRBJ1-2	.	CAISEGQGESGYTF	TGTGCCATCAGTGAGGGACAGGGGGAAAGTGGCTACACCTTC
.	TRBV11-2	TRBJ2-5	.	CASSQLAIRETQYF	TGTGCCAGCAGCCAACTAGCTATCAGGGAGACCCAGTACTTC
.	TRBV12-5	TRBJ1-1	.	CASGPGRLNTEAFF	TGTGCTAGTGGCCCCGGACGGTTGAACACTGAAGCTTTCTTT
TRBD2	TRBV4-2	TRBJ2-1	.	CASSHYAGDSYNEQFF	TGTGCCAGCAGCCATTACGCGGGAGATTCGTACAATGAGCAGTTCTTC
TRBD2	TRBV29-1	TRBJ2-5	.	CSVDQAAGVGETQYF	TGCAGCGTTGACCAGGCAGCGGGAGTTGGAGAGACCCAGTACTTC
TRBD2	TRBV2	TRBJ2-1	.	CASQPSGNFYEQFF	TGTGCCAGCCAGCCTAGCGGGAATTTCTATGAGCAGTTCTTC
.	TRBV2	TRBJ2-3	.	CASSLGRDTDTQYF	TGTGCCAGCAGTTTAGGCAGGGACACAGATACGCAGTATTTT
.	TRBV12-5	TRBJ1-3	once	CASASGNTIYF	TGTGCTAGTGCCTCTGGAAACACCATATATTTT
TRBD2	TRBV6-4	TRBJ2-1	.	CASSLSGGYNEQFF	TGTGCCAGCAGTCTTAGCGGGGGATACAATGAGCAGTTCTTC
.	TRBV19	TRBJ1-1	.	CASSIRRTNTEAFF	TGTGCCAGTAGTATAAGACGGACGAACACTGAAGCTTTCTTT
.	TRBV28	TRBJ2-7	.	CASRVRDEQYF	TGTGCCAGCAGGGTGCGGGACGAGCAGTACTTC
.	TRBV9	TRBJ2-7	.	CASSPDSFYEQYF	TGTGCCAGCAGCCCGGACTCTTTCTACGAGCAGTACTTC
TRBD2	TRBV19	TRBJ2-7	few	CASSRGGRAYEQYF	TGTGCCAGTAGTAGGGGCGGGAGGGCCTACGAGCAGTACTTC
.	TRBV6-5	TRBJ1-2	.	CASSAGRENGYTF	TGTGCCAGCAGCGCCGGGAGGGAAAATGGCTACACCTTC
.	TRBV5-1	TRBJ2-3	few	CASSPPGGTGTDTQYF	TGCGCCAGCAGCCCCCCAGGGGGGACAGGCACAGATACGCAGTATTTT